The T cell receptor (beta chain) under discussion was sequenced for a study of TIL therapy for anti-PD-1-resistant metastatic lung cancer (dated by TCRdb to the early 2020s). Notes on the research overall: Enrolled patients had a median age of around 50 years (range about 38-85) and a median tumor PD-L1 proportion score of 4.5% to 6.5%. The cohort was predominantly lung adenocarcinoma, with four EGFR-mutant and two ALK-rearranged tumors, and half of patients were current or former smokers. A median non-synonymous tumor mutation burden of roughly 1.4 mutations per megabase was determined across the cohort by whole-exome sequencing. T cell receptor beta sequencing of tumor and peripheral blood served to follow clonotypes across the tumor, the expanded TIL product, and serial blood samples.

Per the germline V gene (reference sequence), MNHEY is the CDR1 and SMNVEV is the CDR2. Counted from cysteine to phenylalanine, this CDR3 has 13 amino acids. The entry retains the CDR3 DNA only, 39 bases that are in frame from base 1. Relative to germline, V is 2 bases shorter and J is 2 bases shorter, with 6 bases between their ends. The immunoSEQ v3 hsTCRB kit was used to amplify TCR beta CDR3 regions from genomic DNA through bias-controlled multiplex PCR. TCR libraries were sequenced on an Illumina NextSeq 500 to around 1.8 million read pairs for survey level or roughly 4.5-6 million for deep level. The authors' analysis ran thus. Clonality was reported by immunoSEQ Analyzer software, which also assigned V, D and J genes and filtered out non-productive sequences. Repertoires of infused TIL and blood were compared using productive Simpson clonality and the Morisita overlap index of productive TRB rearrangements. The table comes from immuneACCESS by way of TCRdb, which keeps in-frame sequences with V and J called. Part of the clones is missing from these tables; in studies checked, under half for an unresolved V gene and the rest for unknown reasons. That table furnishes V, J and clone size, whereas the DNA furnished D and trimming. Counted in this sample were more than 90,000 clones; around 71% of them appeared once. The top ten hold 10% to 11% of the sample.

Reading the label with the study, this specimen's time point is: pre-treatment sample, taken before nivolumab and TIL therapy. The baseline tumor samples were excised metastases, mostly pleural nodules or supraclavicular lymph nodes, taken from the same resection that was used to grow TIL. Tumors were harvested prior to any PD-1/PD-L1 blockade, after which nivolumab was administered to patients, and lymphodepletion, expanded TIL infusion and IL-2 were given to patients who progressed. Adults with stage 4 NSCLC were enrolled in a dual-center phase I trial from late 2017 to January 2020. Samples were obtained from a single-arm, open-label phase I trial in which tumor-infiltrating lymphocyte therapy with nivolumab was evaluated in advanced non-small cell lung cancer. Portions of each resected tumor were snap-frozen in liquid nitrogen and were stored at -80 degrees C. Tumor regions of interest were selected on H&E sections using laser-capture macrodissection, ground into roughly 14 mg aliquots, and extracted using Qiagen Allprep kits.

Overall study outcomes, separate from this receptor: The study protocol defined all tumor marker inferences as exploratory. Higher clonality and lower diversity were observed in expanded TIL cultures than in baseline intratumoral T cells (median clonality approximately 6% vs 31%, p < 0.0001). Clonal turnover during TIL culture was high, and many clones enriched in the product were not detected in the baseline tumor, suggesting clonal contraction rather than faithful expansion. Generalizability was limited because the cohort was highly selected, with more treatment-naive, never-smoker and oncogene-addicted patients included than is typical.

The table lists this clone with a few counts. Its binding antigen is unknown. No base quality information exists; no much larger clone differs at one position. The chain is encoded by TRBV27 joined to TRBJ1-1; no D gene call is confident. Sample: tumor tissue, taken at baseline. This receptor was obtained from a person aged 30 to 80 with non-small cell lung cancer. The nucleotide sequence is given as TGTGCCAGCAGTTTAACAGCTAACACTGAAGCTTTCTTT. Protein translation: CASSLTANTEAFF.